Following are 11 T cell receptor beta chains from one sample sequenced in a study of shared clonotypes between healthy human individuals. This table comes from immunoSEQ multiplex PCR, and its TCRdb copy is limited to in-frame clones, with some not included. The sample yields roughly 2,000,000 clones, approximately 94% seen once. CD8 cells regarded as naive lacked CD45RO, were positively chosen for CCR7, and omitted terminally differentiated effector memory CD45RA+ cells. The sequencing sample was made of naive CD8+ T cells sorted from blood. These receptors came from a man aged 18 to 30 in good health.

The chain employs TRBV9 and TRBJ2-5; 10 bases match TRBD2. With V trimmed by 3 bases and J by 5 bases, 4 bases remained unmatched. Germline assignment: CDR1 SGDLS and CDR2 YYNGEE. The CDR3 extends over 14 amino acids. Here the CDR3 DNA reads TGTGCCAGCAGCGCTAGCGGGAGAGATGAGACCCAGTACTTC. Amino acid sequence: CASSASGRDETQYF.

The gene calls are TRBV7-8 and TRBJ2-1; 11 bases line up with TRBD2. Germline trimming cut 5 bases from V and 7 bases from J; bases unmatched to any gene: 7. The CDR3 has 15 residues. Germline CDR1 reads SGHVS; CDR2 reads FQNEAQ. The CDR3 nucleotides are TGTGCCAGCAGCACACTAGCGGGAGTTCTGAATGAGCAGTTCTTC. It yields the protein CASSTLAGVLNEQFF.

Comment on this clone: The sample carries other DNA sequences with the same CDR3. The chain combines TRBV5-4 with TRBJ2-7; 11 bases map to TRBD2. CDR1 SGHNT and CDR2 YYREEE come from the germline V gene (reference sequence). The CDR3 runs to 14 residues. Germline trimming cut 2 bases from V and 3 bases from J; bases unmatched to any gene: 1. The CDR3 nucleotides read TGTGCCAGCAGCTTTAGCGGGGGGGACTACGAGCAGTACTTC. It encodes CASSFSGGDYEQYF.

DNA of the CDR3: TGTGCCAGCAACGGGGGGTCCTACGAGCAGTACTTC. Translated: CASNGGSYEQYF. The chain is built from TRBV11-2 and TRBJ2-7; 7 bases are a match to TRBD2. V trimming: 7 bases; J trimming: 1 base; junction bases outside the gene matches: 1. In germline, CDR1 is SGHAT, CDR2 FQNNGV. This CDR3 is 12 amino acids long.

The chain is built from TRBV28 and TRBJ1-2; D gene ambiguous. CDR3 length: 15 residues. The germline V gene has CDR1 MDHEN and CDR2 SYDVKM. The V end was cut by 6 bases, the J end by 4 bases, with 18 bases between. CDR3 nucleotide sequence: TGTGCCAGCAGCCCCCACGGCGGACGGAGCTATGGCTACACCTTC. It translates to CASSPHGGRSYGYTF.

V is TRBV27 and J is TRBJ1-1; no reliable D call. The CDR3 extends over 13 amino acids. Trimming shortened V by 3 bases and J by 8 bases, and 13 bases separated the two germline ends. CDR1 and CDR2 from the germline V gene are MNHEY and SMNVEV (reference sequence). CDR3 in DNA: TGTGCCAGCAGTTTCCCCCTAACCGGGGAAGCTTTCTTT. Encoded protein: CASSFPLTGEAFF.

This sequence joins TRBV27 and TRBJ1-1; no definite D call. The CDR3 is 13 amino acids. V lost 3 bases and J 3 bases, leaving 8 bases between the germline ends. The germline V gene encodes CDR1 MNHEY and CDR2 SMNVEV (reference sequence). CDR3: CASSLAPYTEAFF. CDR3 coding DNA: TGTGCCAGCAGTTTGGCCCCATACACTGAAGCTTTCTTT.

The CDR3, as DNA: TGTGCCAGCAGTGAAGCCTATAGCAATCAGCCCCAGCATTTT. Protein sequence: CASSEAYSNQPQHF. This chain joins TRBV2 and TRBJ1-5; D unclear. V lost 0 bases and J lost 0, with 3 bases in between. Germline values: CDR1 SNHLY, CDR2 FYNNEI. CDR3 length: 14 residues.

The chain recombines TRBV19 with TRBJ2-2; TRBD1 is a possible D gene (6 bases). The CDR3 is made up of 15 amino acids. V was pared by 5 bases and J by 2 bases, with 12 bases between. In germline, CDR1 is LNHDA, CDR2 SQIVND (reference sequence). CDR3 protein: CASSVPQGNTGELFF. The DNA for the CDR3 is TGTGCCAGTAGTGTACCACAGGGAAACACCGGGGAGCTGTTTTTT.

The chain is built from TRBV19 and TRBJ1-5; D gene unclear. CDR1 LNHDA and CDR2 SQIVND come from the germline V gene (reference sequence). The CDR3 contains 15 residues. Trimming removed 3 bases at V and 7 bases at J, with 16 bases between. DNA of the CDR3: TGTGCCAGTAGTATGGGTTCCGGGGAACGCCAGCCCCAGCATTTT. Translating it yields CASSMGSGERQPQHF.

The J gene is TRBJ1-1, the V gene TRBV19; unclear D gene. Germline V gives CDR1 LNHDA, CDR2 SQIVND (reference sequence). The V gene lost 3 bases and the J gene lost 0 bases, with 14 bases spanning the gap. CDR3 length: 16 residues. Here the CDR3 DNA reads TGTGCCAGTAGTATGCTCCCAGGACGGGTGAACACTGAAGCTTTCTTT. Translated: CASSMLPGRVNTEAFF.